Each of the 18 T cell receptor beta chains below was sequenced from the same sample in a study of blood T cell repertoires in COVID-19. Produced via immunoSEQ multiplex PCR; TCRdb's table is partial and in-frame only. Of roughly 410,000 clones in the sample, around 90% were seen once. Sequenced sample: peripheral blood. These receptors were taken from a middle-aged man with acute or convalescent COVID-19.

CDR3 loop: CASHSPGNEQYF. CDR3 bases: TGTGCCAGCCATTCCCCAGGGAACGAGCAGTACTTC. This rearrangement joins TRBV3-1 (or the pseudogene TRBV3-2) to TRBJ2-7; TRBD1 is a possible D gene (5 bases). Germline V lookup: CDR1 LGHDT, CDR2 YNNKEL (reference sequence). The germline V and J ends were trimmed by 8 bases and 5 bases, with 13 bases remaining between them. CDR3 length equals 12 residues.

The V call is TRBV27, the J call TRBJ1-2; 7 nucleotides agree with TRBD1. V was pared by 0 bases and J by 4 bases, with 5 bases of the junction left unmatched. Germline V gene data show CDR1 as MNHEY and CDR2 as SMNVEV (reference sequence). CDR3 size: 15 residues. CDR3 in DNA: TGTGCCAGCAGTTTATCTGGGACAGCCGTCTATGGCTACACCTTC. It translates to CASSLSGTAVYGYTF.

The table lists this clone with a count of one. V and J are TRBV5-1 and TRBJ2-2; 11 bases map to TRBD1. The germline V gene encodes CDR1 SGHRS and CDR2 YFSETQ. This CDR3 contains 16 residues. V lost 4 bases, J lost 7 bases, and 9 bases stayed unmatched. CDR3: CASSPTGTGGVGELFF. CDR3 DNA sequence: TGCGCCAGCAGCCCCACCGGGACAGGGGGAGTCGGGGAGCTGTTTTTT.

This rearrangement joins TRBV6-2 or TRBV6-3 to TRBJ1-2, with D perhaps matching TRBD1 (5 bases). This CDR3 contains 14 residues. V lost 3 bases to trimming and J lost 7 bases, with 15 bases between them. Germline V lookup: CDR1 MNHEY, CDR2 SVGEGT. The CDR3 loop is CASSYGTADSGYTF. The CDR3 nucleotides read TGTGCCAGCAGTTATGGGACTGCCGACTCTGGCTACACCTTC.

This clone was recorded only once. The CDR3 sequence: CASSPHRVGSSPLHF. The DNA for the CDR3 is TGTGCCAGCAGTCCTCACAGGGTGGGCTCTTCACCCCTCCACTTT. The chain carries TRBV2 and TRBJ1-6; maybe TRBD1 (6 bases). The CDR3 consists of 15 residues. Germline V lookup: CDR1 SNHLY, CDR2 FYNNEI. Trimming cost V 5 bases and J 9 bases, with 17 bases left between them.

The rearrangement joins TRBV11-2 to TRBJ2-3; D is perhaps TRBD2 (5 bases). Germline values: CDR1 SGHAT, CDR2 FQNNGV. V dropped 5 bases and J dropped 2 bases, with 14 bases sitting between them. This CDR3 has 15 residues. The CDR3 loop is CASSRSGTYTDTQYF. CDR3 nucleotide sequence: TGTGCCAGCAGCCGGTCGGGAACTTACACAGATACGCAGTATTTT. Looking up the rest from reference TRBV11-2 and TRBJ2-3 gives the full variable domain: EAGVAQSPRYKIIEKRQSVAFWCNPISGHATLYWYQQILGQGPKLLIQFQNNGVVDDSQLPKDRFSAERLKGVDSTLKIQPAKLEDSAVYLCASSRSGTYTDTQYFGPGTRLTVL.

V usage is TRBV5-3 and J usage is TRBJ1-2; a possible D gene is TRBD1 (6 bases). TRBV5-3 belongs to the ORF category, with a function that is uncertain. The CDR3 covers 15 residues. The ends were cut back, 4 bases at V and 4 bases at J, with 17 bases in the middle. CDR3 loop: CARSSWDTYSYGYTF. CDR3 coding DNA: TGTGCCAGAAGCAGTTGGGACACCTATTCCTATGGCTACACCTTC.

In regard to this clone: This sample also contains other DNA sequences that code for the same CDR3. V usage is TRBV7-2 and J usage is TRBJ1-5, with D tentatively TRBD1 (5 bases). Germline CDR1 SGHTA, CDR2 FQGNSA. The CDR3 contains 13 residues. Trimming removed 3 bases from V and 4 bases from J, with 7 bases in between. CDR3 coding DNA: TGTGCCAGCAGCTTTCAGGGAAATCAGCCCCAGCATTTT. Residues: CASSFQGNQPQHF.

V usage is TRBV27 and J usage is TRBJ1-2; D remains ambiguous. The CDR3 runs 15 residues. CDR1 and CDR2 from the germline V gene are MNHEY and SMNVEV (reference sequence). V lost 3 bases to trimming and J lost 5 bases, with 16 bases between them. The CDR3 region is CASSLGSPPGYGYTF. As DNA, the CDR3 is TGTGCCAGCAGTTTGGGAAGCCCCCCGGGGTATGGCTACACCTTC.

This chain joins TRBV5-1 and TRBJ1-1, with TRBD1 identical over 10 bases. CDR1 SGHRS and CDR2 YFSETQ come from the germline V gene. The CDR3 has 17 residues. V shed 4 bases and J 1 base; nucleotides not matched to a gene: 10. DNA for the CDR3: TGCGCCAGCAGCCTCAACCCGGGGACAGGGGAGAACACTGAAGCTTTCTTT. This translates into CASSLNPGTGENTEAFF. The entire variable domain, with the rest obtained from reference TRBV5-1 and TRBJ1-1, is as follows: KAGVTQTPRYLIKTRGQQVTLSCSPISGHRSVSWYQQTPGQGLQFLFEYFSETQRNKGNFPGRFSGRQFSNSRSEMNVSTLELGDSALYLCASSLNPGTGENTEAFFGQGTRLTVV.

V and J are TRBV27 and TRBJ1-1; TRBD1 agrees at 9 bases. Per germline, CDR1 MNHEY and CDR2 SMNVEV (reference sequence). Unmatched junction bases numbered 3, after V lost 0 bases and J lost 4 bases. The CDR3 consists of 15 residues. The CDR3 bases are TGTGCCAGCAGTTTATCCCGGGACAGGGTCACTGAAGCTTTCTTT. Residues: CASSLSRDRVTEAFF.

The chain employs TRBV27 and TRBJ1-6; tentative D call: TRBD1 (5 bases). CDR1 and CDR2 (germline): MNHEY, SMNVEV (reference sequence). The length of the CDR3 is 14 residues. The V gene lost 5 bases and the J gene lost 10 bases, with 15 bases spanning the gap. DNA of the CDR3: TGTGCCAGCAGTCGGGGGACGAAGCCCTCACCCCTCCACTTT. This codes for CASSRGTKPSPLHF.

V is TRBV30 and J is TRBJ1-3; no definite D call. From germline, CDR1 is GTSNPN and CDR2 SVGIG (reference sequence). This CDR3 spans 18 amino acids. The V gene lost 4 bases and the J gene lost 3 bases, with 25 bases spanning the gap. Here the CDR3 reads CAWITEDPFPGGGNTIYF. The CDR3 nucleotides are TGTGCCTGGATAACCGAGGACCCCTTCCCAGGAGGTGGAAACACCATATATTTT.

The chain links TRBV5-6 to TRBJ2-1; D might be TRBD2 (5 bases). V was trimmed by 4 bases and J by 9 bases, leaving 11 bases between them. This CDR3 comprises 12 residues. The germline V gene encodes CDR1 SGHDT and CDR2 YYEEEE. CDR3 DNA sequence: TGTGCCAGCAGCATCGTTCGGGGTGAGCAGTTCTTC. Its translation is CASSIVRGEQFF.

The V and J genes are TRBV27 and TRBJ2-1; 11 bases fit TRBD2. Germline V gene sequence: CDR1 MNHEY, CDR2 SMNVEV (reference sequence). CDR3 size: 15 residues. The trim removed 4 bases at V and 8 bases at J, leaving 7 bases unmatched. This CDR3 reads CASSSPSGGNHEQFF. The CDR3 coding sequence is TGTGCCAGCAGTTCCCCTAGCGGGGGGAACCATGAGCAGTTCTTC.

The rearrangement uses TRBV28 and TRBJ2-1; 9 nucleotides match TRBD2. CDR1 MDHEN and CDR2 SYDVKM come from the germline V gene. The CDR3 has 16 residues. V dropped 4 bases and J dropped 3; count of bases not matched to a gene: 7. CDR3 nucleotide sequence: TGTGCCAGCAGTTCCCCTAGCGGGATGCTCTACAATGAGCAGTTCTTC. It is translated as CASSSPSGMLYNEQFF.

The chain links TRBV28 to TRBJ1-5; 7 bases match TRBD1. Trimming at V came to 7 bases and at J to 4 bases, leaving 16 bases not matched to a gene. The CDR3 runs to 17 residues. Germline CDR1 MDHEN, CDR2 SYDVKM. CDR3 protein: CASIPLGQPKTNQPQHF. The CDR3 DNA reads TGTGCCAGCATCCCTCTGGGACAGCCAAAAACGAATCAGCCCCAGCATTTT.

The count of this clone is one. The chain carries TRBV7-3 and TRBJ1-1; the D gene is possibly TRBD1 (5 bases). CDR1 and CDR2 from the germline V gene are SGHTA and FQGTGA. The CDR3 is 14 amino acids. V was pared by 5 bases and J by 4 bases, with 14 bases between. The CDR3 protein is CASSAFVGGTEAFF. As DNA, the CDR3 is TGTGCCAGCAGCGCCTTTGTCGGGGGCACTGAAGCTTTCTTT.